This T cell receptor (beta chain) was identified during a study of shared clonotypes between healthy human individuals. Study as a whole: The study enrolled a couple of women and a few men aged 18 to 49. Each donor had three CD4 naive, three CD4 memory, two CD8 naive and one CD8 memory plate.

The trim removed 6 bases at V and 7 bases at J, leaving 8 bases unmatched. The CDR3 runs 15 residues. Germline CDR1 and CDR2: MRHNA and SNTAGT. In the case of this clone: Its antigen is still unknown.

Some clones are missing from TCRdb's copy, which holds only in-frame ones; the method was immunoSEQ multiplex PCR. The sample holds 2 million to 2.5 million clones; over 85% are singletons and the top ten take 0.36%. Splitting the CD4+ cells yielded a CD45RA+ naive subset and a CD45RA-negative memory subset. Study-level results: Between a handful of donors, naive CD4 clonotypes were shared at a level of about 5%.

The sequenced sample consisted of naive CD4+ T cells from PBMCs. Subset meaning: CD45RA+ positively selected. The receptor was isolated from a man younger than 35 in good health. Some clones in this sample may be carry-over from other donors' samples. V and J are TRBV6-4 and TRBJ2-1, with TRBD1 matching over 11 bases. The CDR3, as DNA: TGTGCCAGCAGAGGACAGGGGGCGGCGGGAAATGAGCAGTTCTTC. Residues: CASRGQGAAGNEQFF.